Listed below are T cell receptor beta chains from one sample, sequenced in a study of blood T cell repertoires in COVID-19. Generated by immunoSEQ multiplex PCR, the TCRdb table keeps only in-frame clones and is missing some. This sample has about 220,000 clones, with around 87% found just once. Material for sequencing was PBMCs or T cells enriched from blood (not recorded which). Receptors originate from a man aged 25 to 40 who had been exposed to COVID-19. Both conserved end residues are part of each CDR3. A D gene is named only where the DNA matches it firmly. Only some rows state a clone size, as once, few, many or a class for expanded clones.

d_call,v_call,j_call,clone_size,cdr3_aa
NA,TRBV11-2,TRBJ1-5,NA,CASSLDVGSNQPQHF
TRBD1,TRBV30,TRBJ1-5,NA,CAWSGGGAGQPQHF
NA,TRBV5-5,TRBJ2-1,NA,CASSLVANEQFF
TRBD2,TRBV5-6,TRBJ2-5,NA,CASSSGLAGGNQETQYF
NA,TRBV19,TRBJ1-1,once,CASIGLGLNTEAFF
TRBD1,TRBV20-1,TRBJ1-2,few,CSASRTGGNYGYTF
NA,TRBV2,TRBJ1-1,once,CARGVIEAFF
NA,TRBV6-1,TRBJ1-2,NA,CASSDREPRLTGYTF
NA,TRBV27,TRBJ1-6,NA,CASSFQGGSYNSPLHF
NA,TRBV5-1,TRBJ2-5,NA,CASSLSETQYF
NA,TRBV3-1/TRBV3-2,TRBJ1-5,NA,CAIPRTVYSNQPQHF
NA,TRBV2,TRBJ1-4,NA,CASRLPQGINEKLFF
NA,TRBV10-3,TRBJ2-2,NA,CAISEVQEVPGELFF
NA,TRBV13,TRBJ2-1,NA,CASSRLGQINEQFF
TRBD2,TRBV4-1,TRBJ2-3,NA,CASTFSGGEADTQYF
NA,TRBV6-5,TRBJ1-6,once,CASSPSRGRGPLHF
NA,TRBV19,TRBJ1-2,NA,CASSIHRENYGYTF
TRBD1,TRBV19,TRBJ2-7,NA,CASSIGGDRAWNEQYF
TRBD2,TRBV19,TRBJ2-2,once,CASSVAGGSNTGELFF
TRBD1,TRBV7-9,TRBJ1-6,NA,CASSFRGEISPLHF
NA,TRBV2,TRBJ2-2,NA,CASSELGLNTGELFF
NA,TRBV6-1,TRBJ2-5,NA,CASSEAPGRRETQYF
TRBD2,TRBV7-2,TRBJ2-2,NA,CASSLVAGGHQAGELFF
NA,TRBV4-1,TRBJ1-6,NA,CASSQDGGIPSDSPLHF
TRBD2,TRBV4-1,TRBJ2-3,NA,CASSQLPPGTSSTDTQYF
NA,TRBV3-1/TRBV3-2,TRBJ2-3,NA,CASSQDRRTIDTQYF
NA,TRBV11-3,TRBJ1-1,NA,CASSFGGERDEAFF
NA,TRBV6-5,TRBJ2-7,NA,CASHRTPGGEQYF
TRBD2,TRBV5-1,TRBJ2-3,NA,CASRSGGGTTSTDTQYF
NA,TRBV18,TRBJ2-5,NA,CASSGQYQETQYF
TRBD1,TRBV18,TRBJ1-4,NA,CASSNTGTATNEKLFF
NA,TRBV6-1,TRBJ1-5,NA,CASSAEGGASNQPQHF
NA,TRBV5-6,TRBJ2-2,NA,CASSLPITGELFF
NA,TRBV2,TRBJ2-3,NA,CASSETGTDTQYF
NA,TRBV7-6,TRBJ2-6,NA,CASSNRGGSGANVLTF
NA,TRBV6-5,TRBJ1-5,NA,CASSYQGGQPQHF
NA,TRBV10-2,TRBJ1-5,NA,CASSEFPGDQPQHF
TRBD2,TRBV3-1/TRBV3-2,TRBJ2-1,NA,CASSQGTSGGALQFF
TRBD1,TRBV7-2,TRBJ1-5,NA,CASSLQTGEGQPQHF
NA,TRBV19,TRBJ1-5,NA,CASSISLYSNQPQHF
NA,TRBV19,TRBJ2-2,NA,CASSIGRATGELFF
NA,TRBV5-1,TRBJ2-5,NA,CASSQASTNQETQYF
NA,TRBV2,TRBJ1-1,NA,CASSEGGTEAFF